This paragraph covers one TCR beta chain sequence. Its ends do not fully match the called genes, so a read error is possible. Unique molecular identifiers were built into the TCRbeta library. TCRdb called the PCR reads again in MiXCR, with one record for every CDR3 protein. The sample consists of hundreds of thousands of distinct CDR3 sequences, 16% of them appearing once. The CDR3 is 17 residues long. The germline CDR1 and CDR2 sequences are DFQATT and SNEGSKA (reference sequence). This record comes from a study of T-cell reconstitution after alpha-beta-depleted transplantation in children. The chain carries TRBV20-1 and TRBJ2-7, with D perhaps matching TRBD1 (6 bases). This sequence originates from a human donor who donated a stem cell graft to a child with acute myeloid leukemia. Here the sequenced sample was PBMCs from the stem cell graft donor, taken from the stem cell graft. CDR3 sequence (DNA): TGCTGTGCTAGAGTGAATAAAACGTACAGGGATGCCTACGAGCAGTACTTC. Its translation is CCARVNKTYRDAYEQYF.